A single TCR beta chain is shown here with its context. The antigen it recognizes is unknown. No much larger clone exists at a distance of one base, and base qualities are not known. These data belong to a study of blood T cell repertoires in COVID-19 (TCRdb year 2020). A note on the overall study: Samples from collaborators originated in the United States, Italy and Spain and spanned both the acute and convalescent phases of COVID-19. The prospective study material was composed of cDNA or gDNA derived from T cells, B-cell-depleted T cells, or PBMCs. Subjects who had been exposed to COVID-19, were actively infected with it, or had recovered from it provided the deeply sampled blood TCRbeta repertoires that made up the dataset. The repertoires were released in a freely available public database meant as a resource for research on the immune response to SARS-CoV-2. The samples were drawn from the first 160 participants of the ongoing ImmuneRACE study and from under 1,500 subjects provided by 6 global collaborators. The sample metadata nearly always contained a de-identified subject ID, COVID-19 status, age in years and sex. HLA class I and class II types, where available, came from metadata supplied by the sample provider rather than from assay-based typing. Results and caveats for the whole study, not just this receptor: The amount of clinical and demographic metadata varied by source and participant and was provided uncurated.

One collaborating source in Seattle enrolled patients during active infection and followed them longitudinally through the course of disease. Collaborating institutions collected whole blood in K2EDTA tubes following their own protocols. For TCRbeta analysis, collaborator samples were shipped as frozen whole blood, as isolated PBMCs, or as DNA extracted from either sample type. In the germline V gene (reference sequence), CDR1 corresponds to MNHEY and CDR2 to SMNVEV. V and J are truncated by 3 bases and 10 bases respectively, leaving an intervening sequence of 7 bases. The CDR3 runs 12 residues from the cysteine to the phenylalanine. The sequence is cut down to CDR3 DNA, 36 bases in frame from base 1. TCRbeta CDR3 regions were amplified from genomic DNA using the immunoSEQ Assay, a bias-controlled multiplex PCR. The source study handled its data this way. Nucleated cell counts per sample were estimated from amplification of reference gene primers within the assay. To quantify the absolute abundance of each unique TCRbeta CDR3 rearrangement, sequence reads were collapsed and filtered. Productive Simpson clonality was computed per sample as the square root of Simpson's diversity index over productive rearrangements. The source is immuneACCESS, and TCRdb retained only in-frame sequences with V and J called. Part of the clones is not carried over; for the studies checked, unresolved V genes explain less than half of this, and the remainder is unexplained. V and J calls and clone size are those listed in that table; D and trimming were worked out from the DNA. This sample lists 380,000 or so clones; about 86% were detected once. The biggest ten clones account for 7.1% of the sample.

This clonotype was obtained from a woman aged 60-70 years with COVID-19, enrolled during active disease. The rearrangement combines TRBV27 with TRBJ1-6; there is no confident call for the D gene. The sequencing input was peripheral blood. The nucleotide sequence reads TGTGCCAGCAGTTTTGGTGGCTCACCCCTCCACTTT. Its protein is CASSFGGSPLHF.